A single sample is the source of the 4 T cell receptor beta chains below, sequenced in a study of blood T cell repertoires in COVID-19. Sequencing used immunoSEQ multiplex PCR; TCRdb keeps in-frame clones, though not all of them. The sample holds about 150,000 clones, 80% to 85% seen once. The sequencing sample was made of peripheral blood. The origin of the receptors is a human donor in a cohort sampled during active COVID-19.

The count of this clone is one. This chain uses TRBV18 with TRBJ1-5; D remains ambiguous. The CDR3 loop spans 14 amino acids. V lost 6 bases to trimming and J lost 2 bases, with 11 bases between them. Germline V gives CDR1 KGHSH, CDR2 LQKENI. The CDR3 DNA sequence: TGTGCCAGCTCCGACTCGAGGGGCAATCAGCCCCAGCATTTT. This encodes CASSDSRGNQPQHF.

The CDR3: CASSLEAGDQPQHF. In DNA, the CDR3 is TGTGCCAGCAGCTTGGAAGCAGGGGATCAGCCCCAGCATTTT. The rearrangement links TRBV5-5 to TRBJ1-5; the D gene is possibly TRBD1 (6 bases). CDR3 length equals 14 residues. The germline V and J ends were trimmed by 0 bases and 5 bases, with 9 bases remaining between them. Germline V lookup: CDR1 SGHKS, CDR2 YYEKEE (reference sequence). Drawing the rest from reference TRBV5-5 and TRBJ1-5, the complete variable domain is DAGVTQSPTHLIKTRGQQVTLRCSPISGHKSVSWYQQVLGQGPQFIFQYYEKEERGRGNFPDRFSARQFPNYSSELNVNALLLGDSALYLCASSLEAGDQPQHFGDGTRLSIL.

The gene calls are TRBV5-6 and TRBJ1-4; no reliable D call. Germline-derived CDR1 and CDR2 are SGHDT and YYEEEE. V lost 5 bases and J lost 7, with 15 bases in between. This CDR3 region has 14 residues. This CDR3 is CASSAGILGEKLFF. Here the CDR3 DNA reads TGTGCCAGCAGTGCCGGGATCTTGGGTGAAAAACTGTTTTTT.

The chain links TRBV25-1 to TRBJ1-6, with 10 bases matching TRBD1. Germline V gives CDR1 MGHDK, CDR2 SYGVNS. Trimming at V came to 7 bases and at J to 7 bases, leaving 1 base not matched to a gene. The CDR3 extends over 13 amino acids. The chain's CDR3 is CASTGQGNSPLHF. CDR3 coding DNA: TGTGCCAGCACGGGACAGGGGAATTCACCCCTCCACTTT.